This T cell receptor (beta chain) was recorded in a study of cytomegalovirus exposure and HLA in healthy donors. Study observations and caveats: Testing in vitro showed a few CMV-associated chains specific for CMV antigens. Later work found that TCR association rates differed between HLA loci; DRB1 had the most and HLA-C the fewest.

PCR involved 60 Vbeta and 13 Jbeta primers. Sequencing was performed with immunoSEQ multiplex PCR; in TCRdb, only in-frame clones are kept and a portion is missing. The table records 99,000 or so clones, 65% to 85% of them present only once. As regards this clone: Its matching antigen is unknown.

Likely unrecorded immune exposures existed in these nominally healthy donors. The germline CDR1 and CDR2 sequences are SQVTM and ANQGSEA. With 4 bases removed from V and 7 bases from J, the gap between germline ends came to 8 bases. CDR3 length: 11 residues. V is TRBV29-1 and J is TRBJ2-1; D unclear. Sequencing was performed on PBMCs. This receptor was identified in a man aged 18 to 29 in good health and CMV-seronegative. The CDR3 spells CSVGLVNEQFF. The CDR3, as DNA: TGCAGCGTTGGTCTTGTAAATGAGCAGTTCTTC.